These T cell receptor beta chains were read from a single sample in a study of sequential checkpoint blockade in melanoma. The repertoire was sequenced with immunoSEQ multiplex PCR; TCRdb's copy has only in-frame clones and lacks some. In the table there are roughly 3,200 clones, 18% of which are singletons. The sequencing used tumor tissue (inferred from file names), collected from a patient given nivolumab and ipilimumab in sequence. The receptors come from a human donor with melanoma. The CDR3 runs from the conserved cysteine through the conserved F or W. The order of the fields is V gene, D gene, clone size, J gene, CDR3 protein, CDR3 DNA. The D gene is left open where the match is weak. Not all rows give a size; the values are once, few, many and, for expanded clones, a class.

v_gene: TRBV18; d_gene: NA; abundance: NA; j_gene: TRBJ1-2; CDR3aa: CASSFLRGLRDYGYTF; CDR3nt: TGTGCCAGCTCATTTCTCAGGGGCCTTCGAGACTATGGCTACACCTTC
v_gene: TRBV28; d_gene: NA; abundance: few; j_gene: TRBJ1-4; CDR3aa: CASTPTPFGEKLFF; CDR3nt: TGTGCCAGCACCCCGACCCCCTTCGGGGAAAAACTGTTTTTT
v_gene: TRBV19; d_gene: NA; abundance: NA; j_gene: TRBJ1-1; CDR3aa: CASSMESGNTEAFF; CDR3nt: TGTGCCAGTAGTATGGAGTCAGGGAACACTGAAGCTTTCTTT
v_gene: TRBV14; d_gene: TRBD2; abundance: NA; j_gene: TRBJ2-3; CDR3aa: CASSHVAGGTDTQYF; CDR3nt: TGTGCCAGCAGCCATGTAGCGGGGGGGACAGATACGCAGTATTTT
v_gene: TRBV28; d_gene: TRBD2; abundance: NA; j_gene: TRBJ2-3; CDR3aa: CASALGTSVERQYF; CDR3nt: TGTGCCAGCGCACTTGGGACTAGCGTTGAGCGGCAGTATTTT
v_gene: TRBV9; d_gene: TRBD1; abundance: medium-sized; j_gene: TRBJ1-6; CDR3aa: CASSPEPGGMSRSPLHF; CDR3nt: TGTGCCAGCAGCCCCGAACCAGGGGGGATGTCACGTTCACCCCTCCACTTT
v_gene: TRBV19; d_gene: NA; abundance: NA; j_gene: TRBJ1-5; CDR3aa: CASSTGPPWEPQHF; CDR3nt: TGTGCCAGTAGTACAGGACCGCCTTGGGAGCCCCAGCATTTT
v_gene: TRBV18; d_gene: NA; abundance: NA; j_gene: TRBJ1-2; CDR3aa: CASSPPANYGYTF; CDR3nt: TGTGCCAGCTCACCACCGGCGAACTATGGCTACACCTTC
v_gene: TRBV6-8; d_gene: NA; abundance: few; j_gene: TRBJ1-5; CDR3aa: CASSSGRPNQPQHF; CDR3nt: TGTGCCAGCAGTTCCGGTCGACCAAATCAGCCCCAGCATTTT
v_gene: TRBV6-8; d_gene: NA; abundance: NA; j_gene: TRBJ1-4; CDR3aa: CASSQRRNEKLFF; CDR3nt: TGTGCCAGCAGTCAGCGGCGGAATGAAAAACTGTTTTTT
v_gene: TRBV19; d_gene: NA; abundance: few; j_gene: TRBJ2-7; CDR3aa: CASNVCGEDSYEQYF; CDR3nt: TGTGCCAGTAACGTTTGCGGAGAAGACTCCTACGAGCAGTACTTC
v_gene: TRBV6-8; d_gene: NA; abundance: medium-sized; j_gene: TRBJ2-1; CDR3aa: CASSRLAGGLSNEQFF; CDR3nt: TGTGCCAGCAGCCGGCTAGCCGGGGGCCTTAGCAATGAGCAGTTCTTC
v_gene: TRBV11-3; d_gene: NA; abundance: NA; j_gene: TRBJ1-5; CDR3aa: CASSLKGIGGRAGANQPQHF; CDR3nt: TGTGCCAGCAGCTTAAAAGGGATTGGCGGGCGAGCCGGCGCCAATCAGCCCCAGCATTTT
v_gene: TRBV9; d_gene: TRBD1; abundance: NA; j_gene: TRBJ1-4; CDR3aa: CASSVRGQPFYEKLFF; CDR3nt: TGTGCCAGCAGCGTCCGGGGACAGCCTTTTTATGAAAAACTGTTTTTT
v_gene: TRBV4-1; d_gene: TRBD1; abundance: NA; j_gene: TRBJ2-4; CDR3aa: CASSQGTGSIQYF; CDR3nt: TGCGCCAGCAGCCAAGGGACAGGGAGCATTCAGTACTTC
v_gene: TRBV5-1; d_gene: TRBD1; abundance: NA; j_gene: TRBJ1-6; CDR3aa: CASSHLGQGSSYNSPLHF; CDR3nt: TGCGCCAGCAGCCACCTCGGACAGGGAAGCTCCTATAATTCACCCCTCCACTTT
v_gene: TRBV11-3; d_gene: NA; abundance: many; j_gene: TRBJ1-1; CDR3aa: CASSLAAGAMNTEAFF; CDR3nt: TGTGCCAGCAGCTTGGCCGCAGGGGCCATGAACACTGAAGCTTTCTTT
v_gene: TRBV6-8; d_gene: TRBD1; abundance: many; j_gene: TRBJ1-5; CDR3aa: CASRGTGDNQPQHF; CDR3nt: TGTGCCAGCAGAGGGACAGGGGATAATCAGCCCCAGCATTTT
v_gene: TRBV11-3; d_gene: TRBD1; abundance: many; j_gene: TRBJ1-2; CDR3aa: CASSQGPGQGYGYTF; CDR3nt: TGTGCCAGCAGCCAAGGGCCAGGACAGGGCTATGGCTACACCTTC
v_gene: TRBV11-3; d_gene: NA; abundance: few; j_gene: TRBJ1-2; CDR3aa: CASSLERLNYGYTF; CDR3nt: TGTGCCAGCAGCTTGGAGCGCCTTAACTATGGCTACACCTTC
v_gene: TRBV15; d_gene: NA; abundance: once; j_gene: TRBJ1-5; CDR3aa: CATSRDGRYNQPQHF; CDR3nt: TGTGCCACCAGCAGAGACGGACGGTACAATCAGCCCCAGCATTTT
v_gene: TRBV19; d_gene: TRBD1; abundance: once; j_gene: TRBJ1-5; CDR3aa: CASKIGGQSFFRPQHF; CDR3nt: TGTGCCAGCAAAATAGGGGGACAGAGTTTTTTCCGGCCCCAGCATTTT
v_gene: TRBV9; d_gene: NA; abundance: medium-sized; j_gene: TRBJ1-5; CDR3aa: CASSVDGSQPQHF; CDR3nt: TGTGCCAGCAGCGTAGATGGTAGTCAGCCCCAGCATTTT
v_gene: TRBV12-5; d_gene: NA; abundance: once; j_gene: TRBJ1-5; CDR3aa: CASGLGGPNQPQHF; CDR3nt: TGTGCTAGTGGTTTGGGGGGCCCCAATCAGCCCCAGCATTTT
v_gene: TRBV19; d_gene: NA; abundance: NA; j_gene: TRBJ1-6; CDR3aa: CASSIDVGSPLHF; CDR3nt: TGTGCCAGTAGTATAGATGTCGGTTCACCCCTCCACTTT
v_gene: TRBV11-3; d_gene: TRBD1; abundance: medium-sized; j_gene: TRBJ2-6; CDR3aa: CASSLDHRGLLASNVLTF; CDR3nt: TGTGCCAGCAGCTTAGATCACAGGGGGCTTCTTGCGTCCAACGTCCTGACTTTC
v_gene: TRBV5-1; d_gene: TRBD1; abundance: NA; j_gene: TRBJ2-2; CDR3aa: CASSLDRGSTGELFF; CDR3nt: TGCGCCAGCAGCTTGGACAGGGGCTCTACCGGGGAGCTGTTTTTT
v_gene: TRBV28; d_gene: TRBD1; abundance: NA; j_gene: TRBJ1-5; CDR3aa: CASSPTGGVQPQHF; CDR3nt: TGTGCCAGCAGTCCGACAGGGGGCGTGCAGCCCCAGCATTTT
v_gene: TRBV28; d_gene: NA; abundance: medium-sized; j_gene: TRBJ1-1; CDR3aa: CASSLGQMNTEAFF; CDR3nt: TGTGCCAGCAGTTTAGGGCAGATGAACACTGAAGCTTTCTTT
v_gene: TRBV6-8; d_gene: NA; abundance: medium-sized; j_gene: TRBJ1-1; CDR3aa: CASVRFSPSPEAFF; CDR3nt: TGTGCCAGCGTACGATTTTCCCCGTCCCCTGAAGCTTTCTTT
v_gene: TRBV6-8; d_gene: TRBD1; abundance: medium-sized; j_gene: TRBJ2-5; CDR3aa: CAIQSDRGQETQYF; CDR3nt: TGTGCCATCCAATCGGACAGGGGGCAAGAGACCCAGTACTTC
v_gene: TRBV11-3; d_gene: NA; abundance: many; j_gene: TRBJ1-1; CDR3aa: CASSLVLTGNTEAFF; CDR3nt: TGTGCCAGCAGCTTAGTCTTAACAGGGAACACTGAAGCTTTCTTT
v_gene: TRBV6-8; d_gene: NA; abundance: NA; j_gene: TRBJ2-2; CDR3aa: CASREEGNAGELFF; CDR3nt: TGTGCCAGCAGGGAGGAGGGGAACGCCGGGGAGCTGTTTTTT
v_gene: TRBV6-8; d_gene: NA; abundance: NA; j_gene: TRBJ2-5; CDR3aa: CASSYSKRETQYF; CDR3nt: TGTGCCAGCAGTTATTCGAAGAGGGAGACCCAGTACTTC
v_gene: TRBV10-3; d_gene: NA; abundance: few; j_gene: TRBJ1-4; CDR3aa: CAISERPGSRGMNEKLFF; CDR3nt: TGTGCCATCAGTGAGAGGCCAGGATCACGGGGGATGAATGAAAAACTGTTTTTT
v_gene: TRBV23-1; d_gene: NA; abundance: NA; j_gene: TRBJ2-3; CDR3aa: CASSPPITDTQYF; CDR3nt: TGCGCCAGCAGCCCCCCCATCACAGATACGCAGTATTTT
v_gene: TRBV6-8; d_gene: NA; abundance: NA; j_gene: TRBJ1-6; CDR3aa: CASSVSSYNSPLHF; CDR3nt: TGTGCCAGCAGTGTGAGCTCCTATAATTCACCCCTCCACTTT
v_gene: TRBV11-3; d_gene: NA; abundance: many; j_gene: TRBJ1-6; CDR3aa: CASSYTPYNSPLHF; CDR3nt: TGTGCCAGCAGCTACACACCTTATAATTCACCCCTCCACTTT
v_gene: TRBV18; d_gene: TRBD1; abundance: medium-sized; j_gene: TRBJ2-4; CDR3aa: CASSPLPGQSKNIQYF; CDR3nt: TGTGCCAGCTCACCATTACCGGGACAGTCAAAAAACATTCAGTACTTC
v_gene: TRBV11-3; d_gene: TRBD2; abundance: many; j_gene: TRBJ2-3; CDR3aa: CASSSTSGGTDTQYF; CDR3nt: TGTGCCAGCAGCTCTACTAGCGGGGGGACAGATACGCAGTATTTT
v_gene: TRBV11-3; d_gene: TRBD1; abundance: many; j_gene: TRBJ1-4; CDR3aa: CASSRQGVGEKLFF; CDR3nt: TGTGCCAGCAGCCGACAGGGGGTGGGTGAAAAACTGTTTTTT
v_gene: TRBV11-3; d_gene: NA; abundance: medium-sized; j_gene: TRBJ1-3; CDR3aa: CASSFKGSGNTIYF; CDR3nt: TGTGCCAGCAGCTTTAAGGGATCTGGAAACACCATATATTTT
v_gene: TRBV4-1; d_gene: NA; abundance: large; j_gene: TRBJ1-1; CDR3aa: CASSQDLGRAEAFF; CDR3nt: TGCGCCAGCAGCCAAGATCTGGGAAGGGCTGAAGCTTTCTTT
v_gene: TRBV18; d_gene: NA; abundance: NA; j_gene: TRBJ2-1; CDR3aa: CASSPSTRTNEQFF; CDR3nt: TGTGCCAGCTCACCATCGACCAGAACCAATGAGCAGTTCTTC
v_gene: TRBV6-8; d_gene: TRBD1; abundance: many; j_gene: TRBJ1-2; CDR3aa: CAISGTGDGYTF; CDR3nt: TGTGCCATCAGTGGGACAGGGGATGGCTACACCTTC
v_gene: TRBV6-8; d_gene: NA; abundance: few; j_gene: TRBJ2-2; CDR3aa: CATGTRVTGELFF; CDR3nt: TGTGCCACCGGTACTAGGGTCACCGGGGAGCTGTTTTTT
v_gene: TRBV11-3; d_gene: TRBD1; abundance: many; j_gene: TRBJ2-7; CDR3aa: CASSLTGNPYEQYF; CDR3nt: TGTGCCAGCAGCCTGACAGGGAACCCCTACGAGCAGTACTTC
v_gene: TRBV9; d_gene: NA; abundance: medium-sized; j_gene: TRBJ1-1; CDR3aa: CASSPWESTEAFF; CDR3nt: TGTGCCAGCAGCCCCTGGGAGAGCACTGAAGCTTTCTTT
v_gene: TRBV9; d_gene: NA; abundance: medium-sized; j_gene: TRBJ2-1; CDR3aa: CASSYNSDEQFF; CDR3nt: TGTGCCAGCAGTTATAACTCGGATGAGCAGTTCTTC
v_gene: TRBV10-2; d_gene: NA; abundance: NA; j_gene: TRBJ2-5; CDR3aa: CASSEQGETQYF; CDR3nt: TGCGCCAGCAGTGAGCAGGGAGAGACCCAGTACTTC
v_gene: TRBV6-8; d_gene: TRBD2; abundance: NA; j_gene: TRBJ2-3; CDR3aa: CASSDSVSGGSTDTQYF; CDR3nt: TGTGCCAGCAGTGACAGCGTTAGCGGGGGTAGCACAGATACGCAGTATTTT
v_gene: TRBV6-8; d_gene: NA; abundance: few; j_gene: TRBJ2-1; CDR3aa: CASSAATSNEQFF; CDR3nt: TGTGCCAGCAGTGCGGCGACTAGCAATGAGCAGTTCTTC
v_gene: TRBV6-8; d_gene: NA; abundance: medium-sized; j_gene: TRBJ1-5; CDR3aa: CASSSLRTGNQPQHF; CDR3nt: TGTGCCAGCAGTTCCCTAAGAACAGGGAATCAGCCCCAGCATTTT
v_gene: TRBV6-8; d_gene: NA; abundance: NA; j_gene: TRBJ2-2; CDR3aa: CASSLLNRNTGELFF; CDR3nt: TGTGCCAGCAGTTTACTAAATAGGAACACCGGGGAGCTGTTTTTT
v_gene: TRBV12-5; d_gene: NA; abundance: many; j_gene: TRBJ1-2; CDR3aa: CASTQGPLGGAGYTF; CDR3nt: TGTGCCAGCACCCAGGGGCCTCTGGGGGGGGCTGGCTACACCTTC
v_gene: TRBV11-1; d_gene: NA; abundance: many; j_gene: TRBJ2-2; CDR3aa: CASSPSELPTPGRELFF; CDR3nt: TGTGCCAGCAGCCCTTCCGAACTCCCAACACCGGGTCGGGAGCTGTTTTTT
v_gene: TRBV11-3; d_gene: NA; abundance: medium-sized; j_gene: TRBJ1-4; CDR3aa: CASSLRGGSEKLFF; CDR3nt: TGTGCCAGCAGCTTACGGGGAGGGTCTGAAAAACTGTTTTTT
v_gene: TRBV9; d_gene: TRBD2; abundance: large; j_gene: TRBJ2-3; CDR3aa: CASSVGLAGAADTQYF; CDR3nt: TGTGCCAGCAGCGTAGGTCTAGCGGGGGCAGCAGATACGCAGTATTTT
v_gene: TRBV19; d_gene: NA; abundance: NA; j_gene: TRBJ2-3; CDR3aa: CASSMGPLTDTQYF; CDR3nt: TGTGCCAGTAGTATGGGGCCCCTCACAGATACGCAGTATTTT
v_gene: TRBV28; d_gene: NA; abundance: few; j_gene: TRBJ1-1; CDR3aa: CASAGLGGTEAFF; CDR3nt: TGTGCCAGCGCAGGGTTGGGAGGCACTGAAGCTTTCTTT